The present T cell receptor (beta chain) was sequenced within a study of T cells after yellow fever vaccination. Points from the study as a whole: Clonotypes found in both CD4 and CD8 compartments made up a small share.

This clonotype was detected only a few times. The target antigen is unknown. 5'RACE template switching produced TCR cDNA carrying a universal primer site and UMIs. One entry per CDR3 protein results from TCRdb running MiXCR on the 5' RACE reads. The table includes 400,000 or so distinct CDR3 sequences, 18% detected once. The V end lost 6 bases, the J end lost 4 bases, and 13 bases lay between the germline ends. The germline V gene has CDR1 SGHRS and CDR2 YFSETQ. CDR3 length: 13 residues. Sequenced material: PBMCs, taken before the yellow fever booster vaccination. This rearrangement joins TRBV5-1 to TRBJ1-2; D call uncertain. This TCR was sampled from a man younger than 30 who received the YFV17D yellow fever vaccine. Here the CDR3 DNA reads TGCGCCAGCACCCCGGGCAGGCCCTATGGCTACACCTTC. Its protein product is CASTPGRPYGYTF.